What follows are 20 T cell receptor beta chains derived from one specimen sequenced in a study of T cells in Graves' hyperthyroidism and ophthalmopathy. Researchers amplified the TCR beta CDR3 regions from RNA transcripts. The primer set for the first-round RT-PCR of the TCR CDR3 was HTBI. Using its own MiXCR run on the multiplex PCR reads, TCRdb lists one record per CDR3 protein. The table lists some 600,000 distinct CDR3 sequences, about 15% of them singletons, with less than 6% in the top ten. Material: blood. All receptors come from a woman in her thirties with Graves' hyperthyroidism that later progressed to Graves' ophthalmopathy.

This clonotype was seen a handful of times. At one of its ends the junction is not consistent with the germline gene, which may arise from a read error. The rearrangement links TRBV12-5 to TRBJ2-5, with a possible D match to TRBD1 (6 bases). The CDR3 runs 14 residues. The V gene's germline CDR1 is LGHNT and CDR2 FRNRAP. The CDR3 loop reads CASGPGTNQETQYF. The CDR3 nucleotides are TGTGCTAGTGGTCCCGGGACAAACCAGGAGACCCAGTACTTC.

V and J are TRBV5-4 and TRBJ1-1; D remains unclear. This CDR3 is built from 14 residues. Germline loops: CDR1 SGHNT, CDR2 YYREEE (reference sequence). The V end lost 5 bases, the J end lost 0 bases, and 11 bases lay between the germline ends. CDR3 nucleotides: TGTGCCAGCAGACCCCACGGAATGAACACTGAAGCTTTCTTT. This gives the protein CASRPHGMNTEAFF.

This clonotype appeared many times. V and J are TRBV27 and TRBJ1-5; D unclear. V gave up 5 bases and J gave up 4 bases, with 6 bases separating them. The CDR3 loop spans 12 amino acids. Germline loops: CDR1 MNHEY, CDR2 SMNVEV (reference sequence). This CDR3 is CASSPNNQPQHF. The CDR3 DNA reads TGTGCCAGCAGTCCTAATAATCAGCCCCAGCATTTT.

This clonotype was detected ten times or more. V and J are TRBV27 and TRBJ2-5; D gene ambiguous. Looked up from germline, CDR1 is MNHEY and CDR2 is SMNVEV (reference sequence). The CDR3 sequence is 15 residues long. The V gene lost 1 base and the J gene lost 5 bases, with 14 bases spanning the gap. This CDR3 reads CASSLLGRPKETQYF. The DNA of the CDR3 is TGTGCCAGCAGTTTATTGGGCAGGCCCAAGGAGACCCAGTACTTC.

This clonotype appeared many times. This chain uses TRBV5-4 with TRBJ2-7; 9 bases map to TRBD1. The germline CDR1 and CDR2 sequences are SGHNT and YYREEE (reference sequence). This CDR3 has 14 amino acids. V was pared by 6 bases and J by 5 bases, with 9 bases of the junction left unmatched. The CDR3 reads CASTKGDRAHEQYF. The CDR3 DNA sequence: TGTGCCAGCACGAAAGGGGACAGGGCCCACGAGCAGTACTTC.

V gene TRBV27 combines with J gene TRBJ1-6; D remains ambiguous. The CDR3 runs 13 residues. The V gene's germline CDR1 is MNHEY and CDR2 SMNVEV (reference sequence). Trimming shortened V by 6 bases and J by 7 bases, and 10 bases separated the two germline ends. The CDR3 region has the DNA TGTGCCAGCAGCTCCGTCTGGAATTCACCCCTCCACTTT. This sequence encodes CASSSVWNSPLHF.

V is TRBV6-2 or TRBV6-3 and J is TRBJ1-5; D is possibly TRBD1 (5 bases). V was cut by 7 bases and J by 7 bases, with 23 bases left in between. This CDR3 contains 16 residues. Germline V gene lookup returns CDR1 MNHEY and CDR2 SVGEGT. The CDR3 is CASIPLGRGDGQPQHF. Written as DNA, the CDR3 is TGTGCCAGCATCCCACTCGGGAGGGGAGATGGGCAGCCCCAGCATTTT.

This clonotype was seen at least ten times. CDR3: CASSLGAGRGAFF. DNA of the CDR3: TGTGCCAGCAGCTTGGGAGCAGGGAGAGGAGCTTTCTTT. The rearrangement links TRBV5-4 to TRBJ1-1, with a possible D match to TRBD1 (5 bases). V was shortened by 0 bases and J by 10 bases, with 13 bases between the two germline ends. Per germline, CDR1 SGHNT and CDR2 YYREEE (reference sequence). The CDR3 totals 13 residues.

Ten or more counts support this clonotype. This chain links TRBV6-6 with TRBJ2-7, with 13 bases aligning to TRBD2. This CDR3 contains 17 residues. V gave up 0 bases and J gave up 3 bases; unmatched junction bases: 5. Germline assignment: CDR1 MNHNY and CDR2 SVGAGI (reference sequence). CDR3 amino acids: CASSYSKGLAGNYEQYF. As DNA, the CDR3 is TGTGCCAGCAGTTACTCGAAGGGACTAGCGGGGAACTACGAGCAGTACTTC.

This clonotype appeared many times. The chain recombines TRBV27 with TRBJ1-2; TRBD1 might be the D (6 bases). Looked up from germline, CDR1 is MNHEY and CDR2 is SMNVEV (reference sequence). The V and J ends lost 6 bases and 3 bases respectively, with 20 bases between them. The CDR3 length is 16 residues. The CDR3 loop reads CASSSLGAGEDYGYTF. The CDR3 nucleotides read TGTGCCAGCAGCTCCCTCGGGGCAGGGGAAGACTATGGCTACACCTTC.

This clonotype has ten or more counts. The rearrangement links TRBV3-1 to TRBJ1-1, with a weak D call TRBD1 (5 bases). Between the trimmed V and J ends, which lost 0 bases and 1 base, there was a span of 9 bases. Germline CDR1 and CDR2: LGHDT and YNNKEL (reference sequence). The CDR3 has 15 residues. CDR3 protein: CASSQDQGRNTEAFF. CDR3 DNA sequence: TGTGCCAGCAGCCAAGATCAGGGACGGAACACTGAAGCTTTCTTT.

This clonotype was counted at least ten times. The chain uses TRBV6-5 and TRBJ2-3; D is unclear. Per germline, CDR1 MNHEY and CDR2 SVGAGI. V gave up 3 bases and J gave up 1 base, with 11 bases separating them. The CDR3 totals 15 residues. CDR3 region: CASSYSLLGTDTQYF. The CDR3, as DNA: TGTGCCAGCAGTTATAGCCTGTTAGGCACAGATACGCAGTATTTT.

On this clonotype itself: This may be a read error: a much more frequent sequence differs by one nucleotide. This rearrangement joins TRBV18 to TRBJ1-1, with D perhaps TRBD1 (5 bases). CDR3 length: 13 amino acids. Germline V gives CDR1 KGHSH, CDR2 LQKENI. In nucleotides, the CDR3 is TGTGCCAGCTCAACACCGGGGCAGGTCGAAGCTTTCTTT. This codes for CASSTPGQVEAFF.

The chain is built from TRBV30 and TRBJ1-1; unclear D gene. The CDR3 totals 13 residues. Germline CDR1 GTSNPN, CDR2 SVGIG (reference sequence). Trimming left V 3 bases short and J 3 bases short, with 11 bases between. The CDR3 nucleotides read TGTGCCTGGAGCGGGGTTGGGGACACTGAAGCTTTCTTT. Encoded protein: CAWSGVGDTEAFF.

This clonotype was found a few times. The chain combines TRBV12-3 or TRBV12-4 with TRBJ1-2; D is undetermined. Trimming took off 4 bases at V and 6 bases at J, with 15 bases between the two ends. This CDR3 has 14 residues. CDR3 amino acids: CASSSGGRFHGYTF. In DNA, the CDR3 is TGTGCCAGCAGTTCTGGCGGGAGGTTCCATGGCTACACCTTC.

This clonotype was detected a few times. The rearrangement joins TRBV6-1 to TRBJ1-5, with 10 bases fitting TRBD1. The V and J ends lost 6 bases and 10 bases, in that order; junction bases with no gene match: 9. The CDR3 spans 14 residues. The germline V gene encodes CDR1 MNHNS and CDR2 SASEGT. The CDR3 bases are TGTGCCAGCAGGGGACAGGGGCCCGCGTCTCCCCAGCATTTT. Amino acids: CASRGQGPASPQHF.

V and J are TRBV20-1 and TRBJ1-6; possible D gene TRBD1, 6 bases. CDR1 and CDR2 (germline): DFQATT, SNEGSKA (reference sequence). The length of the CDR3 is 17 residues. V gave up 4 bases and J gave up 0 bases, with 16 bases separating them. The DNA of the CDR3 is TGCAGTGCTAAATTACTCACAGGGAGCTCCTATAATTCACCCCTCCACTTT. It yields the protein CSAKLLTGSSYNSPLHF.

This chain joins TRBV27 and TRBJ2-5; 12 positions agree with TRBD2. The germline gives CDR1 MNHEY, CDR2 SMNVEV (reference sequence). This CDR3 region has 16 residues. After removal of 6 bases from V and 5 bases from J, the junction contained 10 bases not matched to a gene. The CDR3 DNA sequence: TGTGCCAGCAGCAGACTGGGACTAGCGGGTTCGGAGACCCAGTACTTC. It encodes CASSRLGLAGSETQYF.

This clonotype was counted only a few times. The rearrangement uses TRBV19 and TRBJ1-4; D unresolved. Germline CDR1 is LNHDA and CDR2 is SQIVND (reference sequence). This CDR3 contains 12 residues. V dropped 8 bases and J dropped 4 bases, with 8 bases sitting between them. The CDR3 here is CASGSVNEKLFF. The DNA for the CDR3 is TGTGCCAGTGGTTCCGTTAATGAAAAACTGTTTTTT.

Note on this clonotype: This may be a read error, as it is one base from a much larger clone. CDR3 bases: TGTGCCAGCAGCCGTAGGACAGGTACTGGAAACACCATGTATTTT. Translation gives CASSRRTGTGNTMYF. The V call is TRBV2, the J call TRBJ1-3; 7 bases agree with TRBD1. In germline, CDR1 is SNHLY, CDR2 FYNNEI. CDR3 length: 15 amino acids. Full variable domain (outside the CDR3, taken from reference TRBV2 and TRBJ1-3): EPEVTQTPSHQVTQMGQEVILRCVPISNHLYFYWYRQILGQKVEFLVSFYNNEISEKSEIFDDQFSVERPDGSNFTLKIRSTKLEDSAMYFCASSRRTGTGNTMYFGEGSWLTVV.